One and the same sample provided the 19 T cell receptor beta chains below, sequenced in a study of blood T cell repertoires in COVID-19 (dated by TCRdb to 2020 to 2021). The protocol used for the library was the immunoSEQ multiplex PCR assay. What TCRdb holds here is the immuneACCESS table cut down to in-frame rearrangements. Part of the clones is not present; checked against another copy, under half of the missing clones reflect an unresolved V gene, and the others are unexplained. For this sample the table gives roughly 430,000 clones, of which around nine tenths were detected only once. Roughly 1.4% of the sample is taken by the ten largest. The specimen was PBMCs or T cells enriched from blood (not recorded which). The receptors were gathered from a woman aged 18-30 years who had been exposed to COVID-19.

The chain uses TRBV5-1 and TRBJ1-4; 9 nucleotides line up with TRBD1. The trim removed 0 bases at V and 5 bases at J, leaving 5 bases unmatched. This CDR3 has 16 residues. Germline V gene lookup returns CDR1 SGHRS and CDR2 YFSETQ. The CDR3 DNA reads as TGCGCCAGCAGCTTGGTTGCCGGGACAGGGAATGAAAAACTGTTTTTT. Translation gives CASSLVAGTGNEKLFF.

This clone showed up just a few times. CDR3 in DNA: TGTGCCAGCTCACTAACACAGGGATCAAGCAATCAGCCCCAGCATTTT. Translated: CASSLTQGSSNQPQHF. The rearrangement joins TRBV18 to TRBJ1-5; the D gene is possibly TRBD1 (6 bases). The CDR3 contains 16 residues. Germline V gene sequence: CDR1 KGHSH, CDR2 LQKENI. Trimming pared 4 bases from V and 1 base from J, leaving 14 bases between.

This chain uses TRBV2 with TRBJ2-7; 8 nucleotides align to TRBD1. Germline CDR1 SNHLY, CDR2 FYNNEI. J lost 4 bases, V lost 8 bases, and 7 bases had no gene match. This CDR3 contains 13 residues. The CDR3 loop reads CASQGAGNYEQYF. For the CDR3, the DNA is TGTGCCAGCCAGGGGGCAGGGAATTACGAGCAGTACTTC.

The chain employs TRBV12-5 and TRBJ2-1; 11 bases align to TRBD2. CDR3 length: 19 amino acids. Trimming at V came to 5 bases and at J to 2 bases, leaving 14 bases not matched to a gene. Germline V lookup: CDR1 LGHNT, CDR2 FRNRAP. CDR3 bases: TGTGCTAGTGGTCCCCCGGACATTGTTAGCGGGGGGGCCTACAATGAGCAGTTCTTC. It codes for CASGPPDIVSGGAYNEQFF.

This clone was counted between two and nine times. The chain is built from TRBV7-2 and TRBJ2-3, with TRBD2 as a possible D gene (6 bases). Trimming removed 1 base from V and 6 bases from J, with 17 bases in between. CDR3 length equals 16 residues. Germline CDR1 reads SGHTA; CDR2 reads FQGNSA. The CDR3 loop is CASSLVAVSGGDTQYF. The CDR3 region has the DNA TGTGCCAGCAGCTTAGTAGCGGTATCAGGCGGGGATACGCAGTATTTT.

The chain uses TRBV4-3 and TRBJ1-5; no reliable D call. The CDR3 spans 14 residues. The germline V gene has CDR1 LGHNA and CDR2 YSLEER. V dropped 1 base and J dropped 7 bases, with 11 bases sitting between them. The chain's CDR3 is CASSQARGTQPQHF. In DNA, the CDR3 is TGCGCCAGCAGCCAAGCTCGGGGAACGCAGCCCCAGCATTTT.

This clone was counted a single time. The genes are TRBV13 and TRBJ1-4; 11 bases agree with TRBD1. The CDR3 is made up of 15 amino acids. V trimming: 5 bases; J trimming: 6 bases; junction bases outside the gene matches: 5. From germline, CDR1 is PRHDT and CDR2 FYEKMQ (reference sequence). DNA of the CDR3: TGTGCCAGCAGCATCGGACAGGGGGCTCATGAAAAACTGTTTTTT. It translates to CASSIGQGAHEKLFF.

This sequence joins TRBV30 and TRBJ2-5; D not certain. Trimming shortened V by 1 base and J by 4 bases, and 7 bases separated the two germline ends. Germline CDR1 reads GTSNPN; CDR2 reads SVGIG (reference sequence). This CDR3 has 12 residues. CDR3 protein: CAWSAVSETQYF. CDR3 bases: TGTGCCTGGAGTGCTGTTTCAGAGACCCAGTACTTC.

This clone has only one observation. The V gene is TRBV5-8, the J gene TRBJ2-7; 11 bases fit TRBD1. Losses at the gene ends were 2 bases for V and 0 bases for J; bases not matched to a gene: 4. From germline, CDR1 is SGHTS and CDR2 YDEGEE. This CDR3 is 16 amino acids long. The CDR3 nucleotides are TGTGCCAGCAGCTTAGAAGGGACAGGGGGCTCCTACGAGCAGTACTTC. This sequence encodes CASSLEGTGGSYEQYF. Looking up the rest from reference TRBV5-8 and TRBJ2-7 gives the full variable domain: EAGVTQSPTHLIKTRGQQATLRCSPISGHTSVYWYQQALGLGLQFLLWYDEGEERNRGNFPPRFSGRQFPNYSSELNVNALELEDSALYLCASSLEGTGGSYEQYFGPGTRLTVT.

The rearrangement joins TRBV29-1 to TRBJ2-7, with 8 bases aligning to TRBD2. The CDR3 sequence is 15 residues long. Trimming removed 6 bases from V and 6 bases from J; junction bases left unmatched: 16. Germline CDR1 and CDR2: SQVTM and ANQGSEA. The CDR3 here is CSVVISGSREGEQYF. The DNA for the CDR3 is TGCAGCGTGGTAATTTCAGGGAGTCGGGAGGGCGAGCAGTACTTC.

This clone was seen a single time. The chain uses TRBV6-1 and TRBJ2-1; TRBD1 aligns across 8 bases. Trimming took 2 bases from V and 3 from J; bases not matched to a gene: 3. The CDR3 extends over 15 amino acids. CDR1 is MNHNS, CDR2 SASEGT, per germline. The chain's CDR3 is CASSELTGGYNEQFF. The CDR3 nucleotides read TGTGCCAGCAGTGAATTAACAGGGGGCTACAATGAGCAGTTCTTC.

The chain combines TRBV9 with TRBJ2-1; the match to TRBD2 covers 7 bases. This CDR3 contains 15 residues. Germline loops: CDR1 SGDLS, CDR2 YYNGEE. Unmatched junction bases numbered 8, after V lost 3 bases and J lost 5 bases. The CDR3 sequence: CASSATGTINNEQFF. CDR3 bases: TGTGCCAGCAGCGCGACCGGGACTATCAACAATGAGCAGTTCTTC. Based on the CDR3 plus reference TRBV9 and TRBJ2-1, the full variable domain is DSGVTQTPKHLITATGQRVTLRCSPRSGDLSVYWYQQSLDQGLQFLIQYYNGEERAKGNILERFSAQQFPDLHSELNLSSLELGDSALYFCASSATGTINNEQFFGPGTRLTVL.

The chain employs TRBV30 and TRBJ1-3; D is unresolved. V lost 4 bases and J 4 bases, leaving 8 bases between the germline ends. CDR3 length: 12 amino acids. The germline CDR1 and CDR2 sequences are GTSNPN and SVGIG (reference sequence). CDR3 region: CAWTPGGNTIYF. The CDR3 bases are TGTGCCTGGACCCCCGGGGGAAACACCATATATTTT.

V and J are TRBV27 and TRBJ2-2; no reliable D call. The CDR3 loop spans 12 amino acids. Germline-derived CDR1 and CDR2 are MNHEY and SMNVEV (reference sequence). Trimming removed 4 bases from V and 4 bases from J, with 4 bases in between. In DNA, the CDR3 is TGTGCCAGCAGTTCCTTCACCGGGGAGCTGTTTTTT. This gives the protein CASSSFTGELFF.

The chain couples TRBV13 to TRBJ2-1; 7 positions agree with TRBD2. Trimming cost V 6 bases and J 1 base; bases outside gene matches: 9. The length of the CDR3 is 16 residues. The germline gives CDR1 PRHDT, CDR2 FYEKMQ (reference sequence). Here the CDR3 reads CASSSGPGGSYNEQFF. The CDR3 DNA is TGTGCCAGCAGTTCCGGGCCGGGGGGTTCCTACAATGAGCAGTTCTTC.

The genes are TRBV5-1 and TRBJ2-3, with 10 nucleotides matching TRBD1. V lost 4 bases to trimming and J lost 7 bases; unmatched junction nucleotides: 6. The CDR3 consists of 14 residues. Germline V gene sequence: CDR1 SGHRS, CDR2 YFSETQ. CDR3 nucleotides: TGCGCCAGCAGCACGACAGGGGGCCGGAATACGCAGTATTTT. Translation gives CASSTTGGRNTQYF.

The gene calls are TRBV4-1 and TRBJ2-2, with no clear D. V lost 5 bases, J lost 8 bases, and 12 bases lay in between. Germline CDR1 is MGHRA and CDR2 is YSYEKL. This CDR3 comprises 13 residues. This CDR3 reads CASSATPQGELFF. Written as DNA, the CDR3 is TGCGCCAGCAGCGCAACCCCCCAGGGGGAGCTGTTTTTT.

Note on this clone: Other DNA sequences in this sample translate to the same CDR3. This rearrangement joins TRBV27 to TRBJ2-7, with 9 bases lining up with TRBD2. Trimming at V came to 3 bases and at J to 0 bases, leaving 0 bases not matched to a gene. The CDR3 is 14 amino acids. The germline V gene has CDR1 MNHEY and CDR2 SMNVEV (reference sequence). This chain's CDR3 is CASSFSGSSYEQYF. The CDR3 DNA is TGTGCCAGCAGTTTTAGCGGGAGCTCCTACGAGCAGTACTTC.

The chain employs TRBV20-1 and TRBJ2-7; no clear D. Germline loops: CDR1 DFQATT, CDR2 SNEGSKA (reference sequence). Deletions cut 7 bases from V and 2 bases from J, with 9 bases between. This CDR3 is built from 11 residues. CDR3 coding DNA: TGCAGTGTAGAAAGCGCCTACGAGCAGTACTTC. As protein: CSVESAYEQYF.